The text below deals with one T cell receptor beta chain. No antigen is known for it. Germline V gives CDR1 SNHLY, CDR2 FYNNEI. V lost 6 bases and J lost 0, with 10 bases in between. This CDR3 is 14 amino acids long. Use of 60 Vbeta and 13 Jbeta primers characterized the PCR. Profiling relied on immunoSEQ multiplex PCR, and the TCRdb table lists in-frame clones only, not all of them. The table shows roughly 190,000 clones, with around 79% occurring only once. The data were obtained in a study of cytomegalovirus exposure and HLA in healthy donors. General observations from the study: Associated with cytomegalovirus, according to the listing, were 150 to 200 TCR beta chains. Analyses of presence and absence presupposed an approximately uniform sequencing depth across donors.

The specimen sequenced was PBMCs. The receptor was isolated from a woman between 50 and 59 years old in good health and CMV-seronegative. The rearrangement joins TRBV2 to TRBJ2-3; a possible D gene is TRBD2 (6 bases). CDR3 nucleotide sequence: TGTGCCAGCAGGCCTAGCGCTAGCACAGATACGCAGTATTTT. Amino acids: CASRPSASTDTQYF. The full variable domain, completed using reference TRBV2 and TRBJ2-3, is EPEVTQTPSHQVTQMGQEVILRCVPISNHLYFYWYRQILGQKVEFLVSFYNNEISEKSEIFDDQFSVERPDGSNFTLKIRSTKLEDSAMYFCASRPSASTDTQYFGPGTRLTVL.